Below, one T cell receptor (beta chain) is given with its context. The record originates from a study of blood T cell repertoires in COVID-19. About the study: The United States, Italy and Spain provided the acute and convalescent COVID-19 samples.

Method: immunoSEQ multiplex PCR; TCRdb's copy keeps in-frame clones and lacks some. The table has 55,000 to 65,000 clones, roughly 91% seen once; the top ten hold over 7.5%. Germline values: CDR1 LGHNA, CDR2 YNFKEQ. Trimming cost V 0 bases and J 5 bases; bases outside gene matches: 1. The CDR3 runs 15 residues. The gene calls are TRBV4-2 and TRBJ1-5, with 10 bases identical to TRBD1. The sequenced sample consisted of peripheral blood. This clonotype originated in a human donor in a cohort sampled during active COVID-19. CDR3 amino acids: CASSQEGQGHQPQHF. DNA of the CDR3: TGTGCCAGCAGCCAAGAGGGACAGGGGCATCAGCCCCAGCATTTT.